The rows below give T cell receptor beta chains drawn from one sample of a study of blood T cell repertoires in COVID-19. TCRdb keeps only in-frame clones here, not all; method: immunoSEQ multiplex PCR. The table has about 160,000 clones, roughly 80% seen once. The material sequenced was PBMCs or T cells enriched from blood (not recorded which). These receptors all stem from a middle-aged woman with acute COVID-19. Both conserved end residues are part of each CDR3. D genes are given only for firm matches. Clone sizes are given selectively: once, few, many, or a class where the clone is expanded.

size: .; V: TRBV30; J: TRBJ1-2; D: TRBD1; DNA: TGTGCCTGGAGTGCGATGGACAGGGGGCTTGGCTACACCTTC; CDR3: CAWSAMDRGLGYTF
size: .; V: TRBV27; J: TRBJ1-5; D: .; DNA: TGTGCCAGCAGTCCTGGATGGGGGCAGATTCAGCCCCAGCATTTT; CDR3: CASSPGWGQIQPQHF
size: .; V: TRBV29-1; J: TRBJ2-1; D: TRBD2; DNA: TGCAGCGGTGACGTAGCGGGAGGACGGAATGAGCAGTTCTTC; CDR3: CSGDVAGGRNEQFF
size: .; V: TRBV5-1; J: TRBJ2-2; D: .; DNA: TGCGCCAGCAGCTTGGAGGTAGTTCGGGGGAACACCGGGGAGCTGTTTTTT; CDR3: CASSLEVVRGNTGELFF
size: .; V: TRBV11-2; J: TRBJ1-6; D: .; DNA: TGTGCCAGCAGCTTAGATCGATCTTATGGGAGCTCCTATAATTCACCCCTCCACTTT; CDR3: CASSLDRSYGSSYNSPLHF
size: .; V: TRBV4-1; J: TRBJ2-7; D: TRBD2; DNA: TGCGCCAGCAGCCACCCTCCGAAGCGGGAGTTGATCGAGCAGTACTTC; CDR3: CASSHPPKRELIEQYF
size: .; V: TRBV2; J: TRBJ1-1; D: .; DNA: TGTGCCAGCAGTGAAGCGCGTCTTGGTACTGAAGCTTTCTTT; CDR3: CASSEARLGTEAFF
size: many; V: TRBV2; J: TRBJ1-2; D: .; DNA: TGTGCCAGCAGTGGCAACACCTCGCCAGGGTCATACTATGGCTACACCTTC; CDR3: CASSGNTSPGSYYGYTF
size: .; V: TRBV27; J: TRBJ1-6; D: .; DNA: TGTGCCAGCAGCTTTGTATCCCCGGGGAGGCGTTCACCCCTCCACTTT; CDR3: CASSFVSPGRRSPLHF
size: .; V: TRBV6-1; J: TRBJ2-1; D: TRBD2; DNA: TGTGCCAGCAGTGATTTCGGCGGGAGGGAATACAATGAGCAGTTCTTC; CDR3: CASSDFGGREYNEQFF
size: .; V: TRBV30; J: TRBJ1-1; D: .; DNA: TGTGCCTGGAGTGTACCCGACAGGACGAACACTGAAGCTTTCTTT; CDR3: CAWSVPDRTNTEAFF
size: .; V: TRBV12-3/TRBV12-4; J: TRBJ1-2; D: .; DNA: TGTGCCAGCAGAACGGGGATCTATGGCTACACCTTC; CDR3: CASRTGIYGYTF
size: .; V: TRBV19; J: TRBJ2-1; D: TRBD2; DNA: TGTGCCAGTAGTATCGGCGGGAGTGTATACAATGAGCAGTTCTTC; CDR3: CASSIGGSVYNEQFF
size: .; V: TRBV6-5; J: TRBJ1-1; D: .; DNA: TGTGCCAGCAGTCTCCTCGGCGGAACTGAAGCTTTCTTT; CDR3: CASSLLGGTEAFF
size: once; V: TRBV24-1; J: TRBJ2-3; D: TRBD2; DNA: TGTGCCACCAGTGACCCTAGCGGGAGAGGCACAGATACGCAGTATTTT; CDR3: CATSDPSGRGTDTQYF
size: .; V: TRBV6-5; J: TRBJ1-3; D: .; DNA: TGTGCCAGCAGGGTAGAGCCGAGCTCTGGAAACACCATATATTTT; CDR3: CASRVEPSSGNTIYF
size: .; V: TRBV27; J: TRBJ2-1; D: TRBD2; DNA: TGTGCCAGCAGCGGACTAGCGGAGAGCTCCTACAATGAGCAGTTCTTC; CDR3: CASSGLAESSYNEQFF
size: .; V: TRBV5-5; J: TRBJ2-1; D: .; DNA: TGTGCCAGCAGCACCTTTCGCGCGAGCTCCTACAATGAGCAGTTCTTC; CDR3: CASSTFRASSYNEQFF
size: .; V: TRBV6-1; J: TRBJ1-2; D: TRBD1; DNA: TGTGCCAGCAGTGAAGCGAGGGGACAGGTTGGGTCTGGCTACACCTTC; CDR3: CASSEARGQVGSGYTF
size: .; V: TRBV4-1; J: TRBJ2-5; D: .; DNA: TGCGCCAGCAGCCAAGGTGCCCCCGGAGAGACCCAGTACTTC; CDR3: CASSQGAPGETQYF
size: .; V: TRBV14; J: TRBJ1-1; D: .; DNA: TGTGCCAGCAGCCAGACAGCCAACACTGAAGCTTTCTTT; CDR3: CASSQTANTEAFF
size: .; V: TRBV19; J: TRBJ1-2; D: .; DNA: TGTGCCAGTAACCCGGGGGGGCACTGGGGAGATGGCTACACCTTC; CDR3: CASNPGGHWGDGYTF
size: .; V: TRBV5-6; J: TRBJ1-6; D: .; DNA: TGTGCCAGCAGCTTTCGTTCCTCCTCACCCCTCCACTTT; CDR3: CASSFRSSSPLHF
size: many; V: TRBV12-3/TRBV12-4; J: TRBJ2-1; D: TRBD2; DNA: TGTGCCAGCAGTTTAAAGCGGGAGCAGCAGTTCTTC; CDR3: CASSLKREQQFF
size: .; V: TRBV7-9; J: TRBJ2-1; D: .; DNA: TGTGCCAGCAGCTTAGTAACATACGGGAGAATCAATGAGCAGTTCTTC; CDR3: CASSLVTYGRINEQFF
size: .; V: TRBV5-1; J: TRBJ2-4; D: TRBD2; DNA: TGCGCCAGCAGTTCTAGCGGGAGTGACATTCAGTACTTC; CDR3: CASSSSGSDIQYF
size: .; V: TRBV30; J: TRBJ2-6; D: TRBD1; DNA: TGTGCCTGGAACTCACGAGCCGGACAGGGAGCTTCGGGCTCTGGGGCCAACGTCCTGACTTTC; CDR3: CAWNSRAGQGASGSGANVLTF
size: once; V: TRBV19; J: TRBJ1-2; D: .; DNA: TGTGCCAGTAGTATTGAGACAGTGAGGAGCTATGGCTACACCTTC; CDR3: CASSIETVRSYGYTF
size: .; V: TRBV15; J: TRBJ2-1; D: .; DNA: TGTGCCACCAGCAGTCGACTAGAAGCCTACAATGAGCAGTTCTTC; CDR3: CATSSRLEAYNEQFF
size: .; V: TRBV13; J: TRBJ2-2; D: .; DNA: TGTGCCAGCAGCCCCGACAGTTCAGACACCGGGGAGCTGTTTTTT; CDR3: CASSPDSSDTGELFF
size: .; V: TRBV7-9; J: TRBJ2-7; D: TRBD2; DNA: TGTGCCAGCAGCTTTAGGACTAGCGGGGGCCGCGAGCAGTACTTC; CDR3: CASSFRTSGGREQYF
size: few; V: TRBV15; J: TRBJ1-4; D: TRBD1; DNA: TGTGCCACCAGCAGCAGCACAGGGGCGGTGGAAAAACTGTTTTTT; CDR3: CATSSSTGAVEKLFF
size: few; V: TRBV5-5; J: TRBJ1-2; D: .; DNA: TGTGCCAGCAGCCAGCTTGACCGGGACTCTAACTATGGCTACACCTTC; CDR3: CASSQLDRDSNYGYTF
size: .; V: TRBV12-5; J: TRBJ1-1; D: .; DNA: TGTGCTAGTGGAGGGGACACTGAAGCTTTCTTT; CDR3: CASGGDTEAFF
size: .; V: TRBV2; J: TRBJ2-2; D: TRBD2; DNA: TGTGCCAGCAGGCCTAGCGGGAGGGAAACCGGGGAGCTGTTTTTT; CDR3: CASRPSGRETGELFF
size: .; V: TRBV7-9; J: TRBJ2-1; D: .; DNA: TGTGCCAGCAGCTTAGCCGCGACTTACAATGAGCAGTTCTTC; CDR3: CASSLAATYNEQFF
size: .; V: TRBV30; J: TRBJ1-6; D: .; DNA: TGTGCCTGGGGTCTTGGGACATATTTAGGGTCCTATAATTCACCCCTCCACTTT; CDR3: CAWGLGTYLGSYNSPLHF
size: .; V: TRBV4-1; J: TRBJ2-5; D: TRBD2; DNA: TGCGCCAGCAGCCACGTAGCGGGGGTACAAGAGACCCAGTACTTC; CDR3: CASSHVAGVQETQYF
size: .; V: TRBV2; J: TRBJ1-2; D: TRBD1; DNA: TGTGCCAGAGGGACAGGGGGAGACTATGGCTACACCTTC; CDR3: CARGTGGDYGYTF
size: .; V: TRBV25-1; J: TRBJ1-2; D: TRBD1; DNA: TGTGCCAGCAGTGAGGGACCGGGACAGGCCTATGGCTACACCTTC; CDR3: CASSEGPGQAYGYTF
size: .; V: TRBV30; J: TRBJ2-1; D: TRBD2; DNA: TGCAAGAGGACTAGCGGGAGGGCCGGGCCTATGTATGAGCAGTTCTTC; CDR3: CKRTSGRAGPMYEQFF
size: once; V: TRBV19; J: TRBJ1-2; D: TRBD1; DNA: TGTGCCAGTAGTATAGGGGACAGGGGGCGAAATGGCTACACCTTC; CDR3: CASSIGDRGRNGYTF
size: once; V: TRBV9; J: TRBJ2-1; D: TRBD2; DNA: TGTGCCAGCAGCTTCATAGCGGGAGCCAATGAGCAGTTCTTC; CDR3: CASSFIAGANEQFF
size: .; V: TRBV27; J: TRBJ2-2; D: TRBD1; DNA: TGTGCCAGCAGCCGATTGAAGACAGGGGTTTACACCGGGGAGCTGTTTTTT; CDR3: CASSRLKTGVYTGELFF
size: .; V: TRBV6-5; J: TRBJ1-1; D: .; DNA: TGTGCCAGCAGTTACTCCCAAGAACGAGAACACACTGAAGCTTTCTTT; CDR3: CASSYSQEREHTEAFF
size: .; V: TRBV6-5; J: TRBJ1-3; D: .; DNA: TGTGCCAGCAAGAAAGAGGCCGGGCGGGACACCATATATTTT; CDR3: CASKKEAGRDTIYF
size: few; V: TRBV18; J: TRBJ1-1; D: .; DNA: TGTGCCAGCTCACCAGGGCTCCCCTACGAAGCTTTCTTT; CDR3: CASSPGLPYEAFF
size: .; V: TRBV4-1; J: TRBJ2-3; D: .; DNA: TGCGCCAGCAGCCATGATACAGGGAATACGCAGTATTTT; CDR3: CASSHDTGNTQYF
size: .; V: TRBV6-5; J: TRBJ1-2; D: .; DNA: TGTGCCAGCAGTAGGCGGGAAAACTATGGCTACACCTTC; CDR3: CASSRRENYGYTF
size: .; V: TRBV9; J: TRBJ1-2; D: TRBD1; DNA: TGTGCCAGCAGCTTACTGAGACAGGGTAGTGGCTACACCTTC; CDR3: CASSLLRQGSGYTF
size: .; V: TRBV19; J: TRBJ2-1; D: .; DNA: TGTGCCAGTAGTCTCCGAGCCTCACCGTTTCAGTTCTTC; CDR3: CASSLRASPFQFF
size: few; V: TRBV19; J: TRBJ1-2; D: TRBD1; DNA: TGTGCCAGTAGTATCGGGACAGGGAGTGATGGCTACACCTTC; CDR3: CASSIGTGSDGYTF